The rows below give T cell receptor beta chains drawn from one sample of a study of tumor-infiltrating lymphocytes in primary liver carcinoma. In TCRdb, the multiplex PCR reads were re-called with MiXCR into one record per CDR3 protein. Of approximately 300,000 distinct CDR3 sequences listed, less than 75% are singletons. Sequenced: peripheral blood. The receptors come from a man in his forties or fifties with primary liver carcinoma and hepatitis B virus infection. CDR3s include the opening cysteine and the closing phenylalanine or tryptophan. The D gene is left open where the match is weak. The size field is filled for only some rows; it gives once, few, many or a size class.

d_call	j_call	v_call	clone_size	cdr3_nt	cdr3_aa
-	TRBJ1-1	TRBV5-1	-	TGCGCCAGCAGCTGGTGGGGGGCGCGAGACACTGAAGCTTTCTTT	CASSWWGARDTEAFF
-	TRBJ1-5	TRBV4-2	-	TGTGCCAGCAGCCAAGGAACGGGGAGCAATCAGCCCCAGCATTTT	CASSQGTGSNQPQHF
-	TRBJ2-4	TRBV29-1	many	TGCAGCGTTGAGGTCAGAGATCAAATCCATTTAGCCAAAAACATTCAGTACTTC	CSVEVRDQIHLAKNIQYF
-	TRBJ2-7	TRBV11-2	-	TGTGCCAGCAGCCCGGAGAGGGGGACCTACGAGCAGTACTTC	CASSPERGTYEQYF
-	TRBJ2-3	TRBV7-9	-	TGTGCCAGCAGATTATGGACAGGCACAGATACGCAGTATTTT	CASRLWTGTDTQYF
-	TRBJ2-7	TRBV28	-	TGTGCCAGTAGCCCGGTGACGGAAATGGACGAGCAGTACTTC	CASSPVTEMDEQYF
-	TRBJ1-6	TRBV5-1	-	TGCGCCAGCAGCTTGAATCGGAGAAATTCACCCCTCCACTTT	CASSLNRRNSPLHF
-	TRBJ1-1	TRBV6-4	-	TGTGCCAACAAACGGGGATCGAACACTGAAGCTTTCTTT	CANKRGSNTEAFF
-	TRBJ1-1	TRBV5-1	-	TGCGCCAGCAGCTCCCCGTTAGGGCGGGACACTGAAGCTTTCTTT	CASSSPLGRDTEAFF
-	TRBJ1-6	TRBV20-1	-	TGCAGTGCTAGAGAATTAGGGCAGATAAATTCACCCCTCCACTTT	CSARELGQINSPLHF
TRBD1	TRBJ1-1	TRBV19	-	TGTGCCAGTAGTACGGCGACAGGGATGGACACTGAAGCATTCTTT	CASSTATGMDTEAFF
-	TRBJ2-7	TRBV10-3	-	TGTGTCATCAGCCTAGGACAGCCTGGCGAGCAGTACTTC	CVISLGQPGEQYF
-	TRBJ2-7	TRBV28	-	TGTGGTTCGAACCCCGGGGCAGCGAGCTACGAGCAGTACTTC	CGSNPGAASYEQYF
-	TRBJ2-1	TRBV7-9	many	TGTGCCAGCAGCTTAGAGGATTGGGAATGGCAGTTCTTC	CASSLEDWEWQFF
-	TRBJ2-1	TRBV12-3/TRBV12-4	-	TGTGCCAACAGTTTAGGGGTCGCCTACAATGAGCAGTTCTTC	CANSLGVAYNEQFF
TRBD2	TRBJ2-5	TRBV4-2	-	TGCGCCAGCAGCCAAGATCTAACGGGAGGGCCAGAGACCCAGTACTTC	CASSQDLTGGPETQYF
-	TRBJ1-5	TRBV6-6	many	TGTGCCAGCAGCCCCCACCTGGACGATCGCTTCAATCAGCCCCAGCATTTT	CASSPHLDDRFNQPQHF
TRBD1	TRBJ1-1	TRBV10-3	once	TGTGCCATCCGTGAGACAGGGGGCCGCATCACTGAAGCTTTCTTT	CAIRETGGRITEAFF
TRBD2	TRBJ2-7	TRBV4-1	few	TGCGCCAGCAGCCAGGGGGACGGGAGGGCCCACGAGCAGTACTTC	CASSQGDGRAHEQYF
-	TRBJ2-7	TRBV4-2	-	TGTGCCAGCCGCCAAGAGGTCGCGGGTGCCTACGAGCAGTACTTC	CASRQEVAGAYEQYF
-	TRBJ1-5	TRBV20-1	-	TGCAGTGTGAGGGCAGGGCTCAATCAGTCCCAGCATTTT	CSVRAGLNQSQHF
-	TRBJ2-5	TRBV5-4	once	TGTACCAGCAGCTTGGCGGGACAGCAAGAGACCCAGAACTTC	CTSSLAGQQETQNF
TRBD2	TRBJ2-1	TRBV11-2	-	TGTGCCAGCAGCTTATCCGAGCTAGCGGGAGGCAATGAGCAGTTCTTC	CASSLSELAGGNEQFF
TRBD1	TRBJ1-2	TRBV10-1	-	TGCGCCAGCAAACAGGGGTACTATGGCCACACCTTC	CASKQGYYGHTF
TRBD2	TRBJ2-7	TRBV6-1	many	TGTGCCAGCAGTGATCCCCTTCTAGCGGGAGGCCCCTCCTACGAGCAGTACTTC	CASSDPLLAGGPSYEQYF
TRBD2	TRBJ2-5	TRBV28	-	TGTGCCAACAGTTTATCGGCTAGCGGAGCAGAGACCCAGTACTTC	CANSLSASGAETQYF
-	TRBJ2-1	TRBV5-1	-	TGCGCCAGCTCCCGCAGGGAAGAAGTTGAGCAGTTCTTC	CASSRREEVEQFF
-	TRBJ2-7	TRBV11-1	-	TGTGGTAGCGGGACAGACTACGAGCAGTACTTC	CGSGTDYEQYF
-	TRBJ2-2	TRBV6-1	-	TGTGCCAGTAACCCCCGAGTGACAATAGAGGAGCTGTTTTTT	CASNPRVTIEELFF
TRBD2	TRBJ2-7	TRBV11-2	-	TGTGCCAGCAGCCCCATAGCGGGAGGGATATACGAGCAGTACTTC	CASSPIAGGIYEQYF
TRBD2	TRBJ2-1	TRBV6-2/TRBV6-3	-	TGTGCCAGCATCAGTGGAGCGGGAGGCGTCTCCTACAATGAGCAGTTCTTC	CASISGAGGVSYNEQFF
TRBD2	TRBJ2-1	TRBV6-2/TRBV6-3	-	TGTGTCTGCAGACCCAGGACTAGCGGGAGGACCAATGAGCAGTTCTTC	CVCRPRTSGRTNEQFF
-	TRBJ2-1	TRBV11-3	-	TGTGCCAACAGCTTAACCCCAACCGAGCAGTTCTTC	CANSLTPTEQFF
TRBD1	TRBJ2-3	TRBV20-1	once	TGCAGTGTAATGTCGGGGACAGGAGTAGATACGCAGTATTTT	CSVMSGTGVDTQYF
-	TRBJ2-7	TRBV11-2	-	TGTGCCAGCAGAGGGAAGTCTTACGAGCAGCACTTC	CASRGKSYEQHF
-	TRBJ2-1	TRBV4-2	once	TGCGCCAGCAGCCAAGAGCCCGGGCTAGTGGGAGACAATGAGCAGTTCTTT	CASSQEPGLVGDNEQFF
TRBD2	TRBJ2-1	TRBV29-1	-	TGCGCCTCCGTGACTAGCAGAAATGAGCAGTTCTTC	CASVTSRNEQFF
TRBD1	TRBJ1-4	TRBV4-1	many	TGCGCCAGCAGCCCGGGACAGGCAACTAATGAAAAACTGTTTTTT	CASSPGQATNEKLFF
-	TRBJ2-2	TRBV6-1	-	TGTGCCAGCAGTGAAGTGGCAGAGTCTGGGGAGCTGTTTTTT	CASSEVAESGELFF
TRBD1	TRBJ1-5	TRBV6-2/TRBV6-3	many	TGTGCCAGCAACACCGGGACAGGGGCAACGGCCTTAAATCAGCCCCAGCATTTT	CASNTGTGATALNQPQHF
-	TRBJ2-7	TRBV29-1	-	TGCAGCGTTGAAACCAGCGGACCCTGCGAGCAGTACTTC	CSVETSGPCEQYF